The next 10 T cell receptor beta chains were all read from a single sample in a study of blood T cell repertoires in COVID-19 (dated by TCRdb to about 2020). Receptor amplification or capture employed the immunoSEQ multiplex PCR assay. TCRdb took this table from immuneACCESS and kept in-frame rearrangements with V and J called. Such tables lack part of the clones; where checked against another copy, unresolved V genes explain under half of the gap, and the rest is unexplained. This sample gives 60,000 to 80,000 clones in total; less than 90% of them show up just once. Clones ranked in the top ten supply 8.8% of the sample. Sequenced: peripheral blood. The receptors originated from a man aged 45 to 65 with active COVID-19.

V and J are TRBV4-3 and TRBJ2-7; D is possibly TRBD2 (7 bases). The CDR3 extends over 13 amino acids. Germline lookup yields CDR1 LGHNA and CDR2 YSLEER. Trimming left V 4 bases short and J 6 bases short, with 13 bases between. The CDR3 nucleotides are TGCGCCAGCAGCCGAAGGGGGGGATCCGAGCAGTACTTC. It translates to CASSRRGGSEQYF.

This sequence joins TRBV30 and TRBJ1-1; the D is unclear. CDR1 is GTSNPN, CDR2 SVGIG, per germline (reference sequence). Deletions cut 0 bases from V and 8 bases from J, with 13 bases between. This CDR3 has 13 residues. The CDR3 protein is CAWSVPPALEAFF. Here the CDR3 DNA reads TGTGCCTGGAGTGTACCCCCCGCGCTCGAAGCTTTCTTT.

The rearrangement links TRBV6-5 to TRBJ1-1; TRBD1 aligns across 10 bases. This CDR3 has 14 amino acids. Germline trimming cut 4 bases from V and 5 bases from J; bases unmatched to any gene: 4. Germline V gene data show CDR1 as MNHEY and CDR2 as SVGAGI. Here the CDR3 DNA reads TGTGCCAGCAGTTCCCGGACAGGGGGTACTGAAGCTTTCTTT. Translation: CASSSRTGGTEAFF.

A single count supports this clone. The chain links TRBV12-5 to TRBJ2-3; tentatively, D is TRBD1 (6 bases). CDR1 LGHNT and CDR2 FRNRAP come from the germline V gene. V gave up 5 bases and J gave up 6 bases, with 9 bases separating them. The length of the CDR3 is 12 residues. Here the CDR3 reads CASGTTGDTQYF. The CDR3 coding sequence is TGTGCTAGTGGTACAACAGGGGATACGCAGTATTTT.

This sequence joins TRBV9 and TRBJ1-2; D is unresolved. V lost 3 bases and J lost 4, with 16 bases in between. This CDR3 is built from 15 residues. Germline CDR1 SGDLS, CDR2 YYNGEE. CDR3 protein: CASSAVSAPTYGYTF. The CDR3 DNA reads TGTGCCAGCAGCGCAGTATCTGCTCCCACCTATGGCTACACCTTC. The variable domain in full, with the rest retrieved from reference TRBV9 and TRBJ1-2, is DSGVTQTPKHLITATGQRVTLRCSPRSGDLSVYWYQQSLDQGLQFLIQYYNGEERAKGNILERFSAQQFPDLHSELNLSSLELGDSALYFCASSAVSAPTYGYTFGSGTRLTVV.

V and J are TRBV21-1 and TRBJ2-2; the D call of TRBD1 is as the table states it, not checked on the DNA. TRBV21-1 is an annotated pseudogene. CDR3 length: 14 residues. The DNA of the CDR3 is TGTGCCAGCAGCCCACGGACAGGTACCGGGGAGCTGTTTTTT. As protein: CASSPRTGTGELFF.

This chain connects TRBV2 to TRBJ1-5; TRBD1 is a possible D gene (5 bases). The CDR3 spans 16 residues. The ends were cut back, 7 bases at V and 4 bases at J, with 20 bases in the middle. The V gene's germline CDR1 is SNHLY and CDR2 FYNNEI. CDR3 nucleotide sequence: TGTGCCAGCACCCGAAGGATCCAGGGTCGAAATCAGCCCCAGCATTTT. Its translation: CASTRRIQGRNQPQHF.

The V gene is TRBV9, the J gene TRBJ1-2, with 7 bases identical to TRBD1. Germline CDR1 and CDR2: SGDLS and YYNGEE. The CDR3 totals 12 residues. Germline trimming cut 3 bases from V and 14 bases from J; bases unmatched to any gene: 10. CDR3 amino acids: CASSATRGPGTF. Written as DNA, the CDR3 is TGTGCCAGCAGCGCTACGAGGGGGCCCGGGACCTTC. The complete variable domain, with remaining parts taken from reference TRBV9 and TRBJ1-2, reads DSGVTQTPKHLITATGQRVTLRCSPRSGDLSVYWYQQSLDQGLQFLIQYYNGEERAKGNILERFSAQQFPDLHSELNLSSLELGDSALYFCASSATRGPGTFGSGTRLTVV.

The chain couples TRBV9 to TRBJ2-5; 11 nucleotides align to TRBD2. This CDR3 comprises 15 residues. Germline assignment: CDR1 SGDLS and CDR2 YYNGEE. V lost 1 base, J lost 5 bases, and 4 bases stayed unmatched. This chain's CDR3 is CASSVLSGRGETQYF. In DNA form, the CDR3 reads TGTGCCAGCAGCGTACTTAGCGGGAGGGGGGAGACCCAGTACTTC.

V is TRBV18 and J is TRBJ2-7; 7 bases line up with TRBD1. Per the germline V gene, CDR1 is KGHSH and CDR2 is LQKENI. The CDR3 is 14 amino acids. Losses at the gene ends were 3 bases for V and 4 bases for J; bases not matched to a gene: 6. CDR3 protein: CASSPRDSLYEQYF. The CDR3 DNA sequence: TGTGCCAGCTCACCTAGGGACAGCCTATACGAGCAGTACTTC.